This TCR beta chain was identified in a study of beta chain features in type 1 diabetes. This clone was detected only a few times. Expressed TCRB transcripts were sequenced, since all the RNA that had been isolated was reverse transcribed. Profiled with immunoSEQ multiplex PCR; TCRdb holds only in-frame clones, not every one. The table has approximately 150,000 clones, about 10% seen once. Looked up from germline, CDR1 is MNHNS and CDR2 is SASEGT. The CDR3 runs 14 residues. V was pared by 4 bases and J by 6 bases, with 6 bases of the junction left unmatched. This clonotype was sampled from a man in his late teens or twenties in good health. The sample comprised naive CD4+ T cells from blood. The J gene is TRBJ1-2, the V gene TRBV6-1; TRBD1 aligns across 9 bases. The CDR3 is CASSAFRTGDGYTF. The CDR3 DNA follows: TGTGCCAGCAGTGCATTTCGGACAGGGGATGGCTACACCTTC.